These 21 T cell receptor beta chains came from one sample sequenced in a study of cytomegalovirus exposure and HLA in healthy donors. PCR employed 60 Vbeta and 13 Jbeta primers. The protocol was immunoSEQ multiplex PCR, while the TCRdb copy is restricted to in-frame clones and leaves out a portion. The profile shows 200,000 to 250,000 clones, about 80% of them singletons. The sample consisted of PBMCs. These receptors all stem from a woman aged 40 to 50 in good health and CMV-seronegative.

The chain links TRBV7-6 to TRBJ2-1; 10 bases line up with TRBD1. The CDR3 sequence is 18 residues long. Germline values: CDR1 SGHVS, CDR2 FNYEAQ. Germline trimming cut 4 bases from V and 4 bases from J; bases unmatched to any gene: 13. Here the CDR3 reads CASSYSRDRGSDYNEQFF. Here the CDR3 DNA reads TGTGCCAGCAGCTACTCCCGGGACAGGGGCTCCGATTACAATGAGCAGTTCTTC.

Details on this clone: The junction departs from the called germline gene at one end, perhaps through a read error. CDR3 amino acids: CSSSSPQNLRDRAVEQYF. In DNA, the CDR3 is TGTTCCAGCAGCTCGCCTCAGAACCTCCGGGACAGGGCTGTCGAGCAGTACTTC. J is TRBJ2-7 and V is TRBV7-9; 9 nucleotides align to TRBD1. Germline CDR1 and CDR2: SEHNR and FQNEAQ (reference sequence). This CDR3 region has 18 residues.

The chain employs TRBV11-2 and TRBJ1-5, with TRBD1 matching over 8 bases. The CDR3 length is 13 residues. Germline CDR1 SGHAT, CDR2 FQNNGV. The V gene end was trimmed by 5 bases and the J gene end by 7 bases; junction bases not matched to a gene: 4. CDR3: CASSQDREQPQHF. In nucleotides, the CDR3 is TGTGCCAGCAGCCAGGACAGGGAACAGCCCCAGCATTTT.

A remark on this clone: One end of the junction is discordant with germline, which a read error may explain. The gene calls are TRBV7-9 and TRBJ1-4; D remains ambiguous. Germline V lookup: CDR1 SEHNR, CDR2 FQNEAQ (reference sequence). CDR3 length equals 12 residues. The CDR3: CSSSLVGEKLFF. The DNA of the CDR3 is TGTTCCAGCAGCTTAGTGGGCGAAAAACTGTTTTTT.

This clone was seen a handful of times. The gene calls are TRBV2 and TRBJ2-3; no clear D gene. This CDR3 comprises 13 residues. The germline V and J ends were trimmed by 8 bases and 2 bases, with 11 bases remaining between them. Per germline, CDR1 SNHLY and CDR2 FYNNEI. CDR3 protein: CASGGVFTDTQYF. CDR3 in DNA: TGTGCCAGCGGCGGCGTCTTCACAGATACGCAGTATTTT.

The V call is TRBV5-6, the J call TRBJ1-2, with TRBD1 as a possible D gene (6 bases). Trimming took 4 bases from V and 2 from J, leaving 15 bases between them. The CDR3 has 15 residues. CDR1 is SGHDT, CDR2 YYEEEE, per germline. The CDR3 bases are TGTGCCAGCAGCAAATCAGGGGATCCAAACTATGGCTACACCTTC. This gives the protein CASSKSGDPNYGYTF.

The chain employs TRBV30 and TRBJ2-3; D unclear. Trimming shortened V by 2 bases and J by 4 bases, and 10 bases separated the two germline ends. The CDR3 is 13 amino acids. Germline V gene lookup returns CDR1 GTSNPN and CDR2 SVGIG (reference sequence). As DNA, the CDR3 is TGTGCCTGGAGTAAGCTCTCTCCAGATACGCAGTATTTT. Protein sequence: CAWSKLSPDTQYF.

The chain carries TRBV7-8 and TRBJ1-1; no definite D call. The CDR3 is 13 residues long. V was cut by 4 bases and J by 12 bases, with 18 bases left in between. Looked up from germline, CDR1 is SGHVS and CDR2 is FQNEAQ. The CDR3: CASSSTSPRGPFF. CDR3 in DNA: TGTGCCAGCAGCTCGACCTCCCCCCGGGGTCCTTTCTTT.

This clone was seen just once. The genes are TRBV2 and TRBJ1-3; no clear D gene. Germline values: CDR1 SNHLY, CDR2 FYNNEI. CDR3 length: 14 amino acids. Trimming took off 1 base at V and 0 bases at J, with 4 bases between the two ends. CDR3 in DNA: TGTGCCAGCAGTGAAGAAGCCTCTGGAAACACCATATATTTT. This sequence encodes CASSEEASGNTIYF. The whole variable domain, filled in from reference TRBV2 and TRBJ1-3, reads EPEVTQTPSHQVTQMGQEVILRCVPISNHLYFYWYRQILGQKVEFLVSFYNNEISEKSEIFDDQFSVERPDGSNFTLKIRSTKLEDSAMYFCASSEEASGNTIYFGEGSWLTVV.

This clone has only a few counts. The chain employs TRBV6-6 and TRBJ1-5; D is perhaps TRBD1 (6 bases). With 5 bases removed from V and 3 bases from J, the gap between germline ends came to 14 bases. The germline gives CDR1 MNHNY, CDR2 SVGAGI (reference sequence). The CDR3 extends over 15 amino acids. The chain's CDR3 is CASSPGASNNQPQHF. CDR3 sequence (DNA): TGTGCCAGCAGTCCAGGGGCCAGCAACAATCAGCCCCAGCATTTT.

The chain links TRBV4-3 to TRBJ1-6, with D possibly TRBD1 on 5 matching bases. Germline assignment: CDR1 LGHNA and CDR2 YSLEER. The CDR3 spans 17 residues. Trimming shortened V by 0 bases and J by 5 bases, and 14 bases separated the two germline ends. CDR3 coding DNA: TGCGCCAGCAGCCAAGATGTGGGGCTGTGGGATAATTCACCCCTCCACTTT. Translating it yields CASSQDVGLWDNSPLHF.

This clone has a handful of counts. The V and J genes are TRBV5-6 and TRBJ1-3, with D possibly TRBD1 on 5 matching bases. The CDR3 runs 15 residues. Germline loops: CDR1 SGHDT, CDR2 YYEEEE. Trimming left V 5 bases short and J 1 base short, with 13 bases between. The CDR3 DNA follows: TGTGCCAGCAGACATAGGCGGGGGTCTGGAAACACCATATATTTT. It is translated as CASRHRRGSGNTIYF.

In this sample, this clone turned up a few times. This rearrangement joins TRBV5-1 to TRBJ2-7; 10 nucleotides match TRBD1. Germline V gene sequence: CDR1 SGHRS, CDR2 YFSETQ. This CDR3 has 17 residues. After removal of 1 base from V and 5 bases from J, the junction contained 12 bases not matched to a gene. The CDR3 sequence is CASSLLMTGGANDEQYF. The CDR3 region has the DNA TGCGCCAGCAGCTTGCTGATGACAGGGGGCGCCAATGACGAGCAGTACTTC.

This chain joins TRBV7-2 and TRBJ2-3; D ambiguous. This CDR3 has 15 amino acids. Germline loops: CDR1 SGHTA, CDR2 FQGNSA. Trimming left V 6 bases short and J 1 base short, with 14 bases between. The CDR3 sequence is CASRLSSLGTDTQYF. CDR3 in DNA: TGTGCCAGCAGACTAAGTAGCCTCGGCACAGATACGCAGTATTTT.

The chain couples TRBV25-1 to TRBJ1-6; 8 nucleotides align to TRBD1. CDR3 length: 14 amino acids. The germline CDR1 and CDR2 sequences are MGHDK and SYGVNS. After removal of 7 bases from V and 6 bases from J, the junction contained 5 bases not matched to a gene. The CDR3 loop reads CASTPTGVNSPLHF. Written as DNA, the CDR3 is TGTGCCAGCACCCCGACAGGGGTTAATTCACCCCTCCACTTT.

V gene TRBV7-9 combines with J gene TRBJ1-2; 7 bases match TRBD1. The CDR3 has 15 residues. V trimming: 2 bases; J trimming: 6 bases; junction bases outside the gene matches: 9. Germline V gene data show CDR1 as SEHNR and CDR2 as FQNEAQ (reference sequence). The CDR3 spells CASSLLTGPSNGYTF. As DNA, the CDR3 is TGTGCCAGCAGCTTATTGACAGGGCCCTCCAATGGCTACACCTTC.

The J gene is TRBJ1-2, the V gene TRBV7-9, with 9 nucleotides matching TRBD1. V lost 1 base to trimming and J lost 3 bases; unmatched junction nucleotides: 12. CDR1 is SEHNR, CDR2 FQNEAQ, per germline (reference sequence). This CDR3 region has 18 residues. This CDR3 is CASSLDRGRTPYYYGYTF. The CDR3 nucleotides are TGTGCCAGCAGCTTAGACAGGGGGCGGACCCCCTACTACTATGGCTACACCTTC. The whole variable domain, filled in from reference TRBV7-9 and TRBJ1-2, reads DTGVSQNPRHKITKRGQNVTFRCDPISEHNRLYWYRQTLGQGPEFLTYFQNEAQLEKSRLLSDRFSAERPKGSFSTLEIQRTEQGDSAMYLCASSLDRGRTPYYYGYTFGSGTRLTVV.

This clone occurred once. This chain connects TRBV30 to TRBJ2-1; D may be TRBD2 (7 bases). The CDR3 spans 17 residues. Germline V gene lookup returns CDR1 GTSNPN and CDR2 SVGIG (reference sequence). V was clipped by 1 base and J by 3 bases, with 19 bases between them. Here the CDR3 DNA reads TGTGCCTGGAGTGGAACGGGGGGCCCGCCGAGCTACAATGAGCAGTTCTTC. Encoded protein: CAWSGTGGPPSYNEQFF.

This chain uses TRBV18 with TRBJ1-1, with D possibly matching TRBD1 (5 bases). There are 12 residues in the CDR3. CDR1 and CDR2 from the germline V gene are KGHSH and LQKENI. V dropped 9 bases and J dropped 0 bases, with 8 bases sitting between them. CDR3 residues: CASIGVNTEAFF. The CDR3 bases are TGTGCCAGTATAGGGGTGAACACTGAAGCTTTCTTT.

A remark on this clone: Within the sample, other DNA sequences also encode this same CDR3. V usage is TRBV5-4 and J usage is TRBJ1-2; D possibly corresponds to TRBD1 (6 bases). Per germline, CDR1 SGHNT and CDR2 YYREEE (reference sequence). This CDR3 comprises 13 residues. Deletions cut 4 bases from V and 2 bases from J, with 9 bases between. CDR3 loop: CASSPDRNYGYTF. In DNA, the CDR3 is TGTGCCAGCAGCCCAGACAGGAACTATGGCTACACCTTC.

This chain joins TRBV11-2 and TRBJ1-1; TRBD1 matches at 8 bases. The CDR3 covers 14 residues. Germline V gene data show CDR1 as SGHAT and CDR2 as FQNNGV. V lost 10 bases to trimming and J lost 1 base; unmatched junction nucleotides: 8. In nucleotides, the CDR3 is TGTGCCATCTTAGGTGGACAGGGGAACACTGAAGCTTTCTTT. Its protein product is CAILGGQGNTEAFF.